This T cell receptor (beta chain) was sequenced for a study of cytomegalovirus exposure and HLA in healthy donors (dated by TCRdb to about 2017). About the investigation overall: An earlier analysis of approximately 600 of the donors reported approximately 270 Gb of sequence data and roughly 100 million unique TCR beta sequences from about 179 million T cells. An early release covering over 500 HLA-typed donors comprised around 300 gigabases of sequencing data and some 79 million unique TCR sequences. Among the approximately 420 genotyped donors, 75% to 90% belonged to the genetic ancestry cluster associated with self-reported Caucasian donors. The study aimed to test whether signatures of past pathogen exposure could be identified by cataloging public T cell receptors. Using immunosequencing, the study profiled T cell repertoires from roughly 650 subjects and related those repertoires to cytomegalovirus serostatus. A separate validation cohort of roughly 130 different subjects was used in addition to the roughly 640-subject first cohort. To predict cytomegalovirus infection status, the study combined high-throughput TCR immunosequencing, statistical association of individual TCRs with disease status, and machine learning. In a later analysis, previously published TCR beta repertoires from more than 500 donors were re-analyzed and high-resolution HLA genotyping was added so that TCR occurrence patterns could be studied. In the later analysis, no new phenotypic data were used to find candidate immune exposures; instead, reliance was placed on TCR beta sequences and their occurrence across donors. An earlier analysis of around 580 of the donors used high-throughput TCR beta sequencing to judge whether each TCR beta V gene segment behaved as functional or pseudogenic. Alongside the repertoire data, information on donor age, sex, ethnicity and CMV serostatus was compiled. A later genetic analysis used genome-wide SNP genotypes for about 60% of the 666 donors, treating that subset as a discovery cohort. Every discovery cohort repertoire had been produced on one sequencing platform. Both class I and class II loci were covered by HLA typing, at four-digit resolution. The number of donors typed differed by locus, with about 629-640 for A, B, C, DRB1 and DQB1, roughly 520 for DQA1, 600 to 610 for DPA1, and some 440 for DPB1. Roughly five DR-DQ haplotypes were handled as single units for association and clustering because linkage in the cohort was strong. Among over 350 genotyped donors of the cohort, an average of around 240,000 unique TCR beta nucleotide sequences were sequenced per donor, about a sixth of them non-productive.

The cohort was made up of 650 to 700 healthy bone marrow donors. At the time of sampling, all cohort members were nominally healthy, though unrecorded immune exposures were likely present. The donor was CMV seropositive and belonged to the group of 250 to 300 seropositive cohort members. A peripheral blood sample was provided by each donor, and peripheral blood mononuclear cells were used for TCR beta sequencing. Genomic DNA was extracted from the blood cell samples with the Qiagen DNeasy Blood Extraction Kit. Broad study findings and their caveats: Most TCR sequences were seen in very few donors, while some public TCRs were found in many individuals. A later analysis found that most CMV-associated TCR beta chains appeared HLA-restricted, with HLA associations seemingly driven largely by CMV exposure. Presence/absence analyses assumed roughly uniform sequencing depth across donors, an assumption that may not hold. A further reported finding was that TCR beta sequences accurately predicted the HLA-A and HLA-B alleles for most subjects in the first cohort. In an earlier analysis of about 600 of the donors, most TCR beta V segments appeared in productive rearrangements about 90% or about 30% of the time, broadly matching IMGT annotations. An association between a missense DCLRE1C variant and V-gene and J-gene trimming of TCR beta chains was found in a later genetic analysis and replicated in an independent cohort. Because HLA typing was unavailable for some donors at each locus, only the typed subset was used in association tests. A few of the identified cytomegalovirus-associated TCR beta chains were confirmed in vitro to be specific for cytomegalovirus antigens. The earlier analysis of about 600 of the donors excluded roughly 16 rarely observed V segments, including chromosome 9 orphons, because counts were too low. In a later analysis, some 18,000 TCR beta sequences were associated with specific HLA alleles at a false discovery rate of 0.05. According to a later genetic analysis, donors in an Asian-associated ancestry cluster had fewer N-insertions in productive TCRs than the approximately 670-donor mean. Compared with equally common non-associated chains, HLA-associated TCR beta chains in a later analysis were more clonally expanded and had lower generation probabilities. A cluster of highly shared sequence variants was judged likely to represent a technical artifact of the sequencing pipeline. When HLA alleles, especially DR and DQ, strongly co-occurred, attributing TCR associations to individual alleles was difficult. In a later analysis, the rate of TCR association differed among HLA loci, with DRB1 alleles having the most associated TCRs and HLA-C alleles having the fewest. It was suggested by the authors that the approach could potentially be generalized to other disease states and immunological phenotypes. In a later analysis, several top co-occurrence clusters were reported to appear linked to parvovirus B19, influenza, CMV and Epstein-Barr virus. CMV serostatus was the only immune exposure information available for the cohort. Cytomegalovirus status was reported to be diagnosed by the classifier with high specificity and sensitivity in both the original and validation cohorts. The 87-base-pair reads could not distinguish some IMGT-functional V segments, including TRBV6-2 and TRBV6-3, so those segments were excluded. Only TCR beta chains were sequenced in this cohort, and the absence of alpha or paired-chain data limited detectable features. Linkage disequilibrium might explain the correlated functional status among segregating V segments, but an unknown experimental factor could not be excluded. The study gave a list of 150 to 200 TCR beta chains associated with cytomegalovirus.

A note on this clone: The clone's antigen remains unknown. No qualities accompany the bases; no much larger clone lies one base away.

Libraries were made using the immunoSEQ multiplex PCR assay. A mixture of 60 forward primers for TCR Vbeta segments and 13 reverse primers for TCR Jbeta segments was used in the multiplex PCR. A multiplex PCR assay on genomic DNA amplified the CDR3 region of rearranged TCR beta genes. Amplified TCR beta libraries were sequenced as 87-base-pair reads on the Illumina HiSeq System. In the source study's methods: A later analysis tallied 80 million to 95 million unique TCR beta chains across the roughly 610 repertoires, and some 10 million of those chains were shared by two or more donors. To remove PCR and sequencing errors, raw reads were error-corrected and collapsed into unique sequences using a nearest-neighbor algorithm that merged closely related sequences. To assign V, D and J gene segments, CDR3 sequences were aligned to IMGT reference sequences. For a sequence to be retained, a match of at least six nucleotides was required to both a V gene segment and a J gene segment. Rearrangements were called productive when the CDR3 lacked stop codons and stayed in frame with V and J; all others were non-productive. CDR3 was defined by IMGT convention, running from the second conserved V-encoded cysteine to the conserved J-encoded phenylalanine. The earlier analysis of 500 to 650 of the donors excluded any sequence lacking an unambiguous match to a single V gene segment. In an earlier analysis of approximately 560 of the donors, a V segment was called functional when productive rearrangements were above 56.7%, and segregating when the standard deviation between donors exceeded 5%. A statistical classification framework was built to diagnose cytomegalovirus status from the catalog of TCR beta chain sequences. In a later analysis, V and J genes were assigned by comparing TCR nucleotide sequences against IMGT/GENE-DB human TR gene sequences. Using the TCRdist pipeline, a later analysis assigned CDR3 sequences along with most-parsimonious VDJ recombination scenarios. A later analysis defined each TCR beta chain by its CDR3 amino acid sequence plus V-gene family, and excluded reads lacking a unique V-gene family. As a way to deal with suspected cross-contamination and a sequencing artifact, a later analysis dropped nearly 600 nucleotide sequences that were highly shared and had low generation probability. For each public chain, a later analysis derived a clonal expansion index from normalized ranks of inferred template counts within each repertoire. Generation probabilities in a later analysis came from a VDJ recombination model fitted to out-of-frame rearrangements, and those results were checked against IGoR. In a later analysis, TCR-TCR, TCR-HLA and TCR-CMV co-occurrence was scored with hypergeometric tests, and a repertoire-size bias correction was applied to TCR pairs. In a later analysis, false discovery rates were estimated by permuting HLA or CMV assignments 20 times. In a later analysis, co-occurring TCRs were grouped using DBSCAN, and TCRdist sequence similarity was added for clustering within HLA-allele-positive subsets. Repertoires with fewer than 30,000 or more than 120,000 public chains, plus five repertoires with anomalous nucleotide sharing, were excluded from co-occurrence clustering. As stored in TCRdb, this immuneACCESS dataset retains in-frame rearrangements with V and J assigned. A fraction of the clones does not appear; measured against another copy, unresolved V genes explain less than half of the discrepancy, and the remainder lacks a known reason. That table furnishes V, J and clone size, whereas the DNA furnished D and trimming. A total of around 120,000 clones appear in this sample, about 72% of them only once. Around 4.9% of the sample belongs to the ten largest clones.

V is cut back by 5 bases and J by 6 bases, with 3 bases in the junction unmatched. Measured from the cysteine to the phenylalanine, the CDR3 is 13 residues long. The read is trimmed to its CDR3 DNA, 39 bases read in frame from base 1. CDR1 MNHEY and CDR2 SVGAGI were looked up in the germline V gene. The receptor's source is a man aged 45-65 years in good health and CMV-seropositive. This chain joins TRBV6-5 to TRBJ1-4; 7 bases in the junction line up with TRBD1. Source material: PBMCs. The DNA sequence is given as TGTGCCAGCAGTACTACAGGGGATGAAAAACTGTTTTTT. This yields the protein CASSTTGDEKLFF.